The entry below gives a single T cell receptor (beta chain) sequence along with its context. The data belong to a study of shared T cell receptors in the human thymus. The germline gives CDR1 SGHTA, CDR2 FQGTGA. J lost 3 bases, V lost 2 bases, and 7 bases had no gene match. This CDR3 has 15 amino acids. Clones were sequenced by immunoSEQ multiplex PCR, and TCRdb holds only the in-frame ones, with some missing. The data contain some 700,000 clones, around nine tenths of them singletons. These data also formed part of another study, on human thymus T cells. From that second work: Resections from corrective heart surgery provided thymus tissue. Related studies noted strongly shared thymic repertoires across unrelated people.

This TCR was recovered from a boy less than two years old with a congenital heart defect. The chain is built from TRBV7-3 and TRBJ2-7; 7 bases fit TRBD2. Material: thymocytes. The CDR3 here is CASSLSASGYYEQYF. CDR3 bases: TGTGCCAGCAGCTTATCGGCTAGCGGCTACTACGAGCAGTACTTC.